The clone carrying this TCR beta chain was picked up one time. Trimming shortened V by 2 bases and J by 2 bases, and 15 bases separated the two germline ends. This CDR3 region has 16 residues. Germline loops: CDR1 MGHRA, CDR2 YSYEKL. The data originate from a study of blood T cell repertoires in COVID-19. Looking at the study overall: T cells, B-cell-depleted T cells, or PBMCs supplied cDNA or gDNA.

Generated by immunoSEQ multiplex PCR, the TCRdb table keeps only in-frame clones and is missing some. The table has about 350,000 clones, roughly 90% seen once; the top ten hold just under 3%. This receptor was identified in a woman aged 30 to 39 who had recovered from COVID-19. The chain uses TRBV4-1 and TRBJ1-2; D is uncertain. The sample comprised PBMCs or T cells enriched from blood (not recorded which). The CDR3 DNA follows: TGCGCCAGCAGCCAAACCCTGGGAGCACTCAACTATGGCTACACCTTC. Protein sequence: CASSQTLGALNYGYTF.